This T cell receptor beta chain was recovered during a study of cytomegalovirus exposure and HLA in healthy donors. The PCR employed 60 Vbeta primers together with 13 Jbeta primers. Produced via immunoSEQ multiplex PCR; TCRdb's table is partial and in-frame only. Of around 35,000 clones in the sample, about 74% were seen once. This CDR3 spans 15 amino acids. CDR1 is SEHNR and CDR2 is FQNEAQ in the germline V gene (reference sequence). V was pared by 5 bases and J by 4 bases, with 18 bases between. A few counts support this clone. Sequencing used PBMCs. J is TRBJ2-7 and V is TRBV7-9; D remains unclear. This receptor was obtained from a man aged 25 to 40 in good health and CMV-seronegative. CDR3 DNA: TGTGCCAGCAGCCCACGACTGCCTCCTAGGTACGAGCAGTACTTC. It encodes CASSPRLPPRYEQYF.